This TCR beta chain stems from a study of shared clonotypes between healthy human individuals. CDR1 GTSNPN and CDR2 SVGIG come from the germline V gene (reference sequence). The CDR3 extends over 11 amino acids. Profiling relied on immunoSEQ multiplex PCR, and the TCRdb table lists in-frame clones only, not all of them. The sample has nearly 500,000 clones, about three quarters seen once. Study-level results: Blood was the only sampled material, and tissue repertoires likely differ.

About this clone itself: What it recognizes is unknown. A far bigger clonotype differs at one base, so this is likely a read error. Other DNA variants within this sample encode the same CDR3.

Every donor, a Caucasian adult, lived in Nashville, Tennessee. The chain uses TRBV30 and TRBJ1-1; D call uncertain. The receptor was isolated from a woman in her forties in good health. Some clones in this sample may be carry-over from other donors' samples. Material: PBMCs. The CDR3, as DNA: TGTGCCTACAAAACGAACACTGAGGCTTTCTTT. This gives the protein CAYKTNTEAFF. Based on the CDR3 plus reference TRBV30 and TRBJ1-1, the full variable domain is SQTIHQWPATLVQPVGSPLSLECTVEGTSNPNLYWYRQAAGRGLQLLFYSVGIGQISSEVPQNLSASRPQDRQFILSSKKLLLSDSGFYLCAYKTNTEAFFGQGTRLTVV.